This T cell receptor beta chain was sequenced for a study of regulatory T cells in long-lasting Graves disease. Study results and caveats: Patients with persistent disease shared under 3,500 public clonotypes, outpacing the 900 to 1,000 shared by new patients. Persistent disease was characterized by preferential usage of TRBV28, TRBJ1-2 and TRBJ2-5. Less diverse TCR repertoires were seen in persistent Graves' patients than in newly diagnosed ones.

As for time point: newly diagnosed GD, antithyroid drugs for less than 3 months. RNA from PBMCs was the source of the TCR library. The V end lost 2 bases, the J end lost 0 bases, and 9 bases lay between the germline ends. Germline lookup yields CDR1 KGHSH and CDR2 LQKENI. This CDR3 is built from 15 residues. Details on this clonotype: Its specificity is unknown.

Relying on iRepertoire HTBI primers and Arm-PCR of CDR3 regions, the team built TCR beta libraries. One entry per CDR3 protein, called by TCRdb with MiXCR from the multiplex PCR reads. The data contain hundreds of thousands of distinct CDR3 sequences, 15% to 20% of them seen just once; the ten biggest clones take up roughly 18%. The data were also submitted as part of a second study, on T cells in Graves' hyperthyroidism and ophthalmopathy.

The sequencing used peripheral blood mononuclear cells (PBMCs), collected at new diagnosis, from a patient treated with antithyroid drugs. The sequence was obtained from a woman in her 30s with Graves disease. This chain connects TRBV18 to TRBJ2-3; D remains ambiguous. The CDR3 region has the DNA TGTGCCAGCTCACCATCGGAGACCAGCACAGATACGCAGTATTTT. It is translated as CASSPSETSTDTQYF.